The next 10 T cell receptor beta chains were all read from a single sample in a study of T cells in Graves' hyperthyroidism and ophthalmopathy. Amplification of TCR beta CDR3 regions was performed using RNA transcripts as template. First-round RT-PCR of the TCR CDR3 relied on the HTBI primer set. TCRdb reprocessed the multiplex PCR reads with MiXCR, giving one entry per CDR3 protein. The sample gives roughly 250,000 distinct CDR3 sequences, roughly 15% of which show up once; more than 10% is in the top ten. The specimen sequenced was blood. The receptors come from a woman aged 40 to 50 with Graves' hyperthyroidism that later progressed to Graves' ophthalmopathy.

This clonotype was detected only a few times. This chain joins TRBV2 and TRBJ2-2; the match to TRBD1 covers 8 bases. The V segment lost 7 bases and the J segment 8 bases; nucleotides outside the gene matches: 12. The germline CDR1 and CDR2 sequences are SNHLY and FYNNEI. The CDR3 loop spans 15 amino acids. The CDR3 DNA reads TGTGCCAGCAATCGGAGGCAGGGGGCGTCGGGGGAGCTGTTTTTT. It encodes CASNRRQGASGELFF.

The table lists this clonotype with a few counts. The chain links TRBV3-1 to TRBJ2-7, with 7 nucleotides matching TRBD2. The CDR3 loop spans 15 amino acids. Germline V CDR1 and CDR2: LGHDT, YNNKEL (reference sequence). After removal of 0 bases from V and 5 bases from J, the junction contained 7 bases not matched to a gene. CDR3 DNA: TGTGCCAGCAGCCAAGAGGGGCGGGAGAGGAACGAGCAGTACTTC. It is translated as CASSQEGRERNEQYF.

This clonotype has ten or more counts. This sequence joins TRBV27 and TRBJ2-1; D ambiguous. The germline V gene encodes CDR1 MNHEY and CDR2 SMNVEV (reference sequence). This CDR3 has 14 residues. Trimming left V 5 bases short and J 2 bases short, with 10 bases between. CDR3 DNA: TGTGCCAGCAGTCCCGGTGGGCCCTACAATGAGCAGTTCTTC. Translating it yields CASSPGGPYNEQFF.

The table lists this clonotype with many counts. The CDR3 sequence: CASSPGQIIDTQYF. CDR3 nucleotide sequence: TGTGCCAGCAGCCCAGGACAAATCATAGATACGCAGTATTTT. The genes are TRBV7-9 and TRBJ2-3; D may be TRBD1 (5 bases). Deletions cut 5 bases from V and 5 bases from J, with 14 bases between. The CDR3 loop spans 14 amino acids. CDR1 is SEHNR, CDR2 FQNEAQ, per germline (reference sequence).

CDR3 loop: CASSFRQAKAWGLAGGGEQFF. CDR3 coding DNA: TGTGCCAGCAGTTTTCGGCAGGCCAAGGCGTGGGGACTAGCGGGAGGAGGTGAGCAGTTCTTC. J is TRBJ2-1 and V is TRBV12-3 or TRBV12-4, with 15 bases aligning to TRBD2. Trimming removed 3 bases from V and 9 bases from J; junction bases left unmatched: 21. The CDR3 runs 21 residues.

This clonotype showed up many times. The V gene is TRBV28, the J gene TRBJ2-5; unclear D gene. CDR1 and CDR2 (germline): MDHEN, SYDVKM. The CDR3 is 13 amino acids. Trimming removed 5 bases from V and 2 bases from J, with 9 bases in between. The CDR3 here is CASSPRSQETQYF. CDR3 nucleotides: TGTGCCAGCAGTCCCCGATCACAAGAGACCCAGTACTTC.

This clonotype came up a few times. The chain combines TRBV20-1 with TRBJ2-3; perhaps D is TRBD1 or TRBD2 (5 bases each). Germline V gene data show CDR1 as DFQATT and CDR2 as SNEGSKA (reference sequence). The V gene lost 4 bases and the J gene lost 2 bases, with 16 bases spanning the gap. The CDR3 runs to 15 residues. This CDR3 is CSATPGTQDTDTQYF. The CDR3 bases are TGCAGTGCTACCCCCGGGACGCAGGACACAGATACGCAGTATTTT.

The table lists this clonotype with many counts. The chain has TRBV28 and TRBJ2-7, with D possibly matching TRBD2 (6 bases). The CDR3 has 17 amino acids. Trimming pared 3 bases from V and 3 bases from J, leaving 21 bases between. Per germline, CDR1 MDHEN and CDR2 SYDVKM. CDR3 sequence (DNA): TGTGCCAGCAGTTTTCCAGTAGTTCGGCAGGGAGGCTACGAGCAGTACTTC. As protein: CASSFPVVRQGGYEQYF.

This clonotype was seen at least ten times. V and J are TRBV7-9 and TRBJ2-1; D may be TRBD2 (5 bases). From germline, CDR1 is SEHNR and CDR2 FQNEAQ (reference sequence). CDR3 length: 15 amino acids. The V end lost 6 bases, the J end lost 0 bases, and 12 bases lay between the germline ends. The CDR3 reads CASSIALTSYNEQFF. CDR3 sequence (DNA): TGTGCCAGCAGTATAGCGCTAACCTCCTACAATGAGCAGTTCTTC.

This clonotype was picked up a small number of times. This chain uses TRBV4-1 with TRBJ1-3; D not resolved. From germline, CDR1 is MGHRA and CDR2 YSYEKL. CDR3 size: 16 residues. Trimming pared 1 base from V and 2 bases from J, leaving 12 bases between. The CDR3 region is CASSQGGGRPGNTIYF. The CDR3 coding sequence is TGCGCCAGCAGCCAAGGCGGCGGGAGGCCTGGAAACACCATATATTTT.